A single sample gave rise to the 11 T cell receptor beta chains below, sequenced in a study of graft-versus-host responses after intestinal transplantation. The data were produced by immunoSEQ multiplex PCR, yet TCRdb's version contains in-frame clones alone and is incomplete. The data hold about 64,000 clones, with 85% to 95% observed a single time. What these receptors recognize is not known. Sequencing used unstimulated CD8+ T cells sorted from spleen or lymph node cells, obtained before transplant. These receptors were collected from a human donor who was the organ donor for an intestinal transplant.

This chain joins TRBV29-1 and TRBJ1-1; no clear D gene. Germline-derived CDR1 and CDR2 are SQVTM and ANQGSEA. Trimming left V 3 bases short and J 6 bases short, with 17 bases between. The CDR3 consists of 14 residues. The CDR3 region is CSVDLWTRRAEAFF. The CDR3 DNA reads as TGCAGCGTTGATCTATGGACTCGGAGGGCTGAAGCTTTCTTT.

The V gene is TRBV5-1, the J gene TRBJ2-1; possible D gene TRBD2, 6 bases. Germline V gives CDR1 SGHRS, CDR2 YFSETQ. V was pared by 0 bases and J by 3 bases, with 13 bases between. The length of the CDR3 is 16 residues. The CDR3 coding sequence is TGCGCCAGCAGCTTGGCTCCTCGGGAGATCTACAATGAGCAGTTCTTC. This translates into CASSLAPREIYNEQFF.

The V and J genes are TRBV4-2 and TRBJ2-7, with D unresolved. The CDR3 contains 13 residues. CDR1 and CDR2 from the germline V gene are LGHNA and YNFKEQ. The V gene lost 1 base and the J gene lost 3 bases, with 7 bases spanning the gap. CDR3 nucleotides: TGTGCCAGCAGCCAAGCGGGTGACTACGAGCAGTACTTC. This sequence encodes CASSQAGDYEQYF.

V gene TRBV9 combines with J gene TRBJ2-1; a possible D gene is TRBD2 (6 bases). V lost 3 bases, J lost 6 bases, and 7 bases lay in between. This CDR3 has 12 amino acids. Germline V gives CDR1 SGDLS, CDR2 YYNGEE. The CDR3 DNA sequence: TGTGCCAGCAGCGCCGGGAGCAATGAGCAGTTCTTC. Translated, it gives CASSAGSNEQFF.

The CDR3 loop is CASGNSLSPFAEQYF. For the CDR3, the DNA is TGTGCCAGTGGCAACAGCCTCTCTCCCTTTGCCGAGCAGTACTTC. The chain is built from TRBV19 and TRBJ2-7; no firm D call. CDR3 length: 15 residues. Per germline, CDR1 LNHDA and CDR2 SQIVND (reference sequence). Trimming stripped 8 bases from V and 6 bases from J, with 23 bases between.

The chain recombines TRBV9 with TRBJ2-7, with a possible D match to TRBD2 (5 bases). The CDR3 sequence is 13 residues long. Trimming removed 7 bases at V and 4 bases at J, with 15 bases between. Germline V gene sequence: CDR1 SGDLS, CDR2 YYNGEE. CDR3 DNA sequence: TGTGCCAGCGATAGAGGGATGGGGTACGAGCAGTACTTC. It is translated as CASDRGMGYEQYF.

The genes are TRBV2 and TRBJ1-1, with D perhaps TRBD1 (5 bases). The CDR3 runs to 13 residues. Germline-derived CDR1 and CDR2 are SNHLY and FYNNEI. V dropped 3 bases and J dropped 7 bases, with 12 bases sitting between them. CDR3 protein: CASSEGGVSEAFF. CDR3 in DNA: TGTGCCAGCAGTGAGGGGGGGGTAAGTGAAGCTTTCTTT.

V is TRBV7-9 and J is TRBJ2-1; possibly TRBD2 for D (6 bases). With 5 bases removed from V and 8 bases from J, the gap between germline ends came to 22 bases. CDR1 is SEHNR and CDR2 is FQNEAQ in the germline V gene (reference sequence). This CDR3 has 16 amino acids. This chain's CDR3 is CASSTSRDSPSYEQFF. CDR3 DNA sequence: TGTGCCAGCAGCACTTCCCGGGACTCCCCTAGCTATGAGCAGTTCTTC.

The V and J genes are TRBV6-4 and TRBJ2-3; D might be TRBD2 (6 bases). V was clipped by 2 bases and J by 4 bases, with 16 bases between them. The CDR3 is 16 amino acids. The germline V gene encodes CDR1 MRHNA and CDR2 SNTAGT. The CDR3 loop is CASSDTGDFSPDTQYF. The CDR3, as DNA: TGTGCCAGCAGTGACACTGGGGACTTTAGCCCAGATACGCAGTATTTT.

The chain links TRBV6-4 to TRBJ2-3; 9 bases map to TRBD2. The CDR3 runs to 15 residues. The ends lost 3 bases at V and 4 bases at J; junction bases unmatched: 5. Per the germline V gene, CDR1 is MRHNA and CDR2 is SNTAGT. The CDR3 DNA reads TGTGCCAGCAGTGAAGGTAGCGGGAGCGCAGATACGCAGTATTTT. Protein product: CASSEGSGSADTQYF.

The chain has TRBV29-1 and TRBJ2-7; 8 bases agree with TRBD1. The J segment lost 0 bases and the V segment lost 4 bases, leaving 11 bases of the junction unmatched. Germline values: CDR1 SQVTM, CDR2 ANQGSEA. This CDR3 is 16 amino acids long. The CDR3 DNA sequence: TGCAGCGTTGCTCCTCCATGGACAGGGACCTCCTACGAGCAGTACTTC. Translation gives CSVAPPWTGTSYEQYF.